A selection of T cell receptor beta chains follows, all from one sample in a study of shared clonotypes between healthy human individuals. The repertoire was sequenced with immunoSEQ multiplex PCR; TCRdb's copy has only in-frame clones and lacks some. The sample has about 2,500,000 clones, around nine tenths seen once; the top ten hold over 0.12%. The sample comprised naive CD4+ T cells sorted from blood. The source of these receptors is a young man in good health. The CDR3 runs from the conserved cysteine through the conserved F or W. A D gene is named only where the DNA matches it firmly. Expanded clones get a size class; other rows say once, few or many, or leave the size out.

D gene: TRBD1
V gene: TRBV28
clone size: -
J gene: TRBJ1-2
CDR3 protein: CASSPGTGFGYTF
CDR3 DNA: TGTGCCAGCAGTCCCGGGACAGGGTTTGGCTACACCTTC

D gene: TRBD1
V gene: TRBV2
clone size: once
J gene: TRBJ1-4
CDR3 protein: CASSRTGTGTEKLFF
CDR3 DNA: TGTGCCAGCTCCCGAACCGGGACAGGGACCGAAAAACTGTTTTTT

D gene: -
V gene: TRBV2
clone size: -
J gene: TRBJ2-4
CDR3 protein: CASSLRATLAKNIQYF
CDR3 DNA: TGTGCCAGCAGCCTCCGGGCTACGCTAGCCAAAAACATTCAGTACTTC

D gene: TRBD1
V gene: TRBV7-2
clone size: -
J gene: TRBJ1-2
CDR3 protein: CASSPGTGANYGYTF
CDR3 DNA: TGTGCCAGCAGCCCAGGGACAGGGGCTAACTATGGCTACACCTTC

D gene: TRBD1
V gene: TRBV7-2
clone size: -
J gene: TRBJ2-7
CDR3 protein: CASSHDRGHYEQYF
CDR3 DNA: TGTGCCAGCAGCCATGACAGGGGCCACTACGAGCAGTACTTC

D gene: -
V gene: TRBV30
clone size: -
J gene: TRBJ2-5
CDR3 protein: CAWGRSGQETQYF
CDR3 DNA: TGTGCCTGGGGGCGGAGCGGTCAAGAGACCCAGTACTTC

D gene: -
V gene: TRBV29-1
clone size: -
J gene: TRBJ2-1
CDR3 protein: CSSSPEYNEQFF
CDR3 DNA: TGCAGCTCATCGCCGGAGTACAATGAGCAGTTCTTC

D gene: -
V gene: TRBV7-9
clone size: once
J gene: TRBJ1-2
CDR3 protein: CASSLAGSPQGYTF
CDR3 DNA: TGTGCCAGCAGTTTGGCCGGGTCGCCTCAAGGCTACACCTTC

D gene: -
V gene: TRBV5-1
clone size: -
J gene: TRBJ1-2
CDR3 protein: CASSLTLNYGYTF
CDR3 DNA: TGCGCCAGCAGCTTGACATTAAACTATGGCTACACCTTC

D gene: TRBD1
V gene: TRBV5-6
clone size: -
J gene: TRBJ2-3
CDR3 protein: CASTALQGSADTQYF
CDR3 DNA: TGTGCCAGCACTGCGTTACAGGGGTCGGCAGATACGCAGTATTTT

D gene: -
V gene: TRBV5-1
clone size: -
J gene: TRBJ1-2
CDR3 protein: CASSPGVSNYGYTF
CDR3 DNA: TGCGCCAGCAGCCCAGGGGTTTCTAACTATGGCTACACCTTC

D gene: -
V gene: TRBV5-1
clone size: -
J gene: TRBJ2-5
CDR3 protein: CASSLGRGPAETQYF
CDR3 DNA: TGCGCCAGCAGCTTGGGGCGGGGGCCGGCAGAGACCCAGTACTTC

D gene: -
V gene: TRBV27
clone size: -
J gene: TRBJ1-4
CDR3 protein: CASKRYPGLMEKLFF
CDR3 DNA: TGTGCCAGCAAGAGATACCCGGGACTTATGGAAAAACTGTTTTTT

D gene: -
V gene: TRBV28
clone size: -
J gene: TRBJ2-5
CDR3 protein: CASSLRHLDGVDF
CDR3 DNA: TGTGCCAGCAGTCTACGACACCTCGACGGTGTGGACTTC

D gene: TRBD1
V gene: TRBV27
clone size: once
J gene: TRBJ1-2
CDR3 protein: CASSFEGARGYTF
CDR3 DNA: TGTGCCAGCAGTTTTGAGGGGGCCCGGGGCTACACCTTC

D gene: -
V gene: TRBV30
clone size: -
J gene: TRBJ2-7
CDR3 protein: CAWSVGSPYEQYF
CDR3 DNA: TGTGCCTGGAGTGTTGGCTCGCCCTACGAGCAGTACTTC

D gene: -
V gene: TRBV1
clone size: -
J gene: TRBJ2-3
CDR3 protein: CTSNRLAGSTDTQYF
CDR3 DNA: TGCACCAGCAACAGACTAGCGGGAAGCACAGATACGCAGTATTTT

D gene: TRBD2
V gene: TRBV7-2
clone size: -
J gene: TRBJ2-7
CDR3 protein: CASSYGTSGTVFPVSEQYF
CDR3 DNA: TGTGCCAGCAGCTACGGGACTAGCGGGACGGTCTTTCCCGTGAGTGAGCAGTACTTC

D gene: TRBD1
V gene: TRBV18
clone size: -
J gene: TRBJ2-7
CDR3 protein: CASVAGTGVTYEQYF
CDR3 DNA: TGTGCCAGCGTCGCCGGGACAGGGGTAACCTACGAGCAGTACTTC

D gene: -
V gene: TRBV4-1
clone size: -
J gene: TRBJ2-1
CDR3 protein: CASSQDPRGLYNEQFF
CDR3 DNA: TGCGCCAGCAGCCAAGATCCCAGGGGCCTGTACAATGAGCAGTTCTTC

D gene: -
V gene: TRBV28
clone size: -
J gene: TRBJ2-7
CDR3 protein: CASSQRYEQYF
CDR3 DNA: TGTGCCAGCAGCCAGCGCTACGAGCAGTACTTC

D gene: -
V gene: TRBV11-2
clone size: -
J gene: TRBJ2-5
CDR3 protein: CASTLGEKETQYF
CDR3 DNA: TGTGCCAGCACCCTAGGGGAAAAAGAGACCCAGTACTTC

D gene: -
V gene: TRBV9
clone size: -
J gene: TRBJ2-3
CDR3 protein: CASSVKTDYTDTQYF
CDR3 DNA: TGTGCCAGCAGCGTAAAGACGGACTACACAGATACGCAGTATTTT

D gene: TRBD1
V gene: TRBV28
clone size: -
J gene: TRBJ1-3
CDR3 protein: CASSLLGQSSGNTIYF
CDR3 DNA: TGTGCCAGCAGTTTATTGGGACAGAGCTCTGGAAACACCATATATTTT

D gene: -
V gene: TRBV5-1
clone size: once
J gene: TRBJ1-1
CDR3 protein: CASRLAGMAEAFF
CDR3 DNA: TGCGCCAGCCGCTTGGCGGGGATGGCTGAAGCTTTCTTT

D gene: -
V gene: TRBV6-6
clone size: few
J gene: TRBJ1-2
CDR3 protein: CASSSKVYGYTF
CDR3 DNA: TGTGCCAGCAGCTCCAAAGTGTATGGCTACACCTTC

D gene: -
V gene: TRBV5-1
clone size: -
J gene: TRBJ1-1
CDR3 protein: CASSERTASNTEAFF
CDR3 DNA: TGCGCCAGCAGCGAACGGACAGCCTCGAACACTGAAGCTTTCTTT

D gene: TRBD1
V gene: TRBV2
clone size: -
J gene: TRBJ2-7
CDR3 protein: CASTQGQGAPYEQYF
CDR3 DNA: TGTGCCAGCACCCAGGGGCAGGGGGCGCCCTACGAGCAGTACTTC

D gene: TRBD1
V gene: TRBV9
clone size: -
J gene: TRBJ2-2
CDR3 protein: CASSVLGTGHTGELFF
CDR3 DNA: TGTGCCAGCAGCGTCCTCGGGACAGGGCACACCGGGGAGCTGTTTTTT

D gene: -
V gene: TRBV5-6
clone size: -
J gene: TRBJ1-5
CDR3 protein: CASSLQKDWYNNQPQHF
CDR3 DNA: TGTGCCAGCAGCTTACAGAAAGACTGGTATAACAATCAGCCCCAGCATTTT

D gene: -
V gene: TRBV5-1
clone size: -
J gene: TRBJ1-5
CDR3 protein: CASSLAGVKDQPQHF
CDR3 DNA: TGCGCCAGCAGCTTGGCCGGGGTCAAGGATCAGCCCCAGCATTTT

D gene: TRBD2
V gene: TRBV5-1
clone size: -
J gene: TRBJ2-7
CDR3 protein: CASSLVLAGISYEQYF
CDR3 DNA: TGCGCCAGCAGCTTGGTCCTAGCGGGGATCTCCTACGAGCAGTACTTC

D gene: TRBD1
V gene: TRBV18
clone size: -
J gene: TRBJ1-2
CDR3 protein: CASSSDRVEGYTF
CDR3 DNA: TGTGCCAGCTCATCTGACAGGGTAGAGGGCTACACCTTC

D gene: TRBD2
V gene: TRBV19
clone size: -
J gene: TRBJ2-1
CDR3 protein: CASTQTSGMGNEQFF
CDR3 DNA: TGTGCCAGTACTCAGACTAGCGGGATGGGAAATGAGCAGTTCTTC

D gene: -
V gene: TRBV6-4
clone size: -
J gene: TRBJ1-1
CDR3 protein: CASSGNSNTEAFF
CDR3 DNA: TGTGCCAGCAGTGGAAACTCGAACACTGAAGCTTTCTTT

D gene: -
V gene: TRBV6-5
clone size: once
J gene: TRBJ1-1
CDR3 protein: CASSYSRRTHTEAFF
CDR3 DNA: TGTGCCAGCAGTTACTCGAGGAGAACCCACACTGAAGCTTTCTTT

D gene: -
V gene: TRBV28
clone size: -
J gene: TRBJ1-6
CDR3 protein: CASSFLLQTYNSPLHF
CDR3 DNA: TGTGCCAGCAGTTTCCTACTCCAAACCTATAATTCACCCCTCCACTTT

D gene: -
V gene: TRBV7-2
clone size: -
J gene: TRBJ2-7
CDR3 protein: CASSYGSYEQYF
CDR3 DNA: TGTGCCAGCAGCTACGGCTCCTACGAGCAGTACTTC

D gene: -
V gene: TRBV5-1
clone size: -
J gene: TRBJ1-1
CDR3 protein: CASSLDGRGNTEAFF
CDR3 DNA: TGCGCCAGCAGCTTGGACGGAAGGGGGAACACTGAAGCTTTCTTT

D gene: TRBD1
V gene: TRBV5-1
clone size: once
J gene: TRBJ1-4
CDR3 protein: CASSSTGTGVEKLFF
CDR3 DNA: TGCGCCAGCAGTTCAACCGGGACAGGGGTTGAAAAACTGTTTTTT

D gene: TRBD1
V gene: TRBV7-2
clone size: -
J gene: TRBJ1-5
CDR3 protein: CASSYQGASNQPQHF
CDR3 DNA: TGTGCCAGCAGCTATCAGGGGGCGAGCAATCAGCCCCAGCATTTT

D gene: -
V gene: TRBV7-2
clone size: -
J gene: TRBJ2-5
CDR3 protein: CASSLILETQYF
CDR3 DNA: TGTGCCAGCAGCCTCATACTGGAGACCCAGTACTTC

D gene: -
V gene: TRBV9
clone size: -
J gene: TRBJ2-5
CDR3 protein: CASSPRRAEETQYF
CDR3 DNA: TGTGCCAGCAGCCCTCGGAGGGCGGAAGAGACCCAGTACTTC

D gene: TRBD1
V gene: TRBV5-4
clone size: -
J gene: TRBJ1-1
CDR3 protein: CASSGDRGKNTEAFF
CDR3 DNA: TGTGCCAGCAGCGGGGACAGGGGAAAGAACACTGAAGCTTTCTTT

D gene: TRBD2
V gene: TRBV27
clone size: -
J gene: TRBJ2-5
CDR3 protein: CASRLAGVGQETQYF
CDR3 DNA: TGTGCCAGCAGACTAGCGGGAGTTGGGCAAGAGACCCAGTACTTC